This TCR beta chain was profiled in a study of human T cells and chemical hapten exposure. Study results and caveats: Expanded TCRs were compared with controls, and the expanded TCRs formed significantly more large CDR3 similarity clusters.

CDR1 and CDR2 from the germline V gene are MNHNS and SASEGT. The CDR3 has 16 residues. Losses at the gene ends were 4 bases for V and 0 bases for J; bases not matched to a gene: 4. This clonotype has a handful of counts. Its antigen is not identified. The time point is: patch test 1, 2 weeks after DPC sensitization. Treatment in this sample: therapeutic diphenylcyclopropenone sensitization with weekly scalp DPC. Patch tests were applied only after blood draws. Individual cDNA molecules in this library carried unique molecular identifiers. Per the study methods: With a range of roughly 23,224 to 690,600, the median per sample was around 96,000 TCRs. MiXCR, applied by TCRdb to the RACE reads, yields one record per CDR3 protein. Here the V and J calls rest on TCRdb's processing, not on the authors' analysis. The sample lists 74,000 or so distinct CDR3 sequences, 10% occurring once.

The material sequenced was whole blood, taken in connection with sensitization to the hapten diphenylcyclopropenone (DPC). This chain joins TRBV6-1 and TRBJ2-3, with 10 bases lining up with TRBD2. The source of this sequence is a woman aged 50 to 60 with alopecia areata. Some clones in this sample may be carry-over from other donors' samples. CDR3 DNA: TGTGCCAGCAGTGTCTCTAGCGGGGGCAGCACAGATACGCAGTATTTT. Translating it yields CASSVSSGGSTDTQYF.